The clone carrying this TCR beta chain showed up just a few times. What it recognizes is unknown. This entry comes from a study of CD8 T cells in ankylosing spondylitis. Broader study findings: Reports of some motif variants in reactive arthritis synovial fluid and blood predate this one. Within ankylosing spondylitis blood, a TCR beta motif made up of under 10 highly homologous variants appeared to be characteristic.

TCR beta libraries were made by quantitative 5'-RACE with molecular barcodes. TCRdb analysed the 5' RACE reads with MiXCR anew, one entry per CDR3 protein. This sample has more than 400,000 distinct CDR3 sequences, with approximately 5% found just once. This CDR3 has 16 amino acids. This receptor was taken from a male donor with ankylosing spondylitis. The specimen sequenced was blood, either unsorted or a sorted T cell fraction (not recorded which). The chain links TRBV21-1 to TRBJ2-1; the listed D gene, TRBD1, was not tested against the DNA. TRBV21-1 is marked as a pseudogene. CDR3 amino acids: CASRPGELGSYNEQFF. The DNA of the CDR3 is TGTGCCAGCAGGCCGGGGGAGCTAGGATCCTACAATGAGCAGTTCTTC.